This TCR beta chain is drawn from a study of blood T cell repertoires in COVID-19. Overall study: The origin of the acute and convalescent COVID-19 samples was the United States, Italy and Spain.

CDR3 size: 13 residues. Germline assignment: CDR1 LGHNA and CDR2 YNFKEQ. V was pared by 1 base and J by 4 bases, with 5 bases between. Clones were read by immunoSEQ multiplex PCR, and TCRdb kept only the in-frame ones, dropping some. The table shows about 300,000 clones, with approximately 82% occurring only once. The origin of this receptor is a woman in her 50s with acute or convalescent COVID-19. The source material was peripheral blood. This rearrangement joins TRBV4-2 to TRBJ2-1; D unresolved. CDR3 DNA sequence: TGTGCCAGCAGCCAAGTCCATTACAATGAGCAGTTCTTC. Its translation: CASSQVHYNEQFF.